Listed here are 12 T cell receptor beta chains from one sample, sequenced in a study of cytomegalovirus exposure and HLA in healthy donors. It was with 60 Vbeta and 13 Jbeta primers that the PCR ran. The data were produced by immunoSEQ multiplex PCR, yet TCRdb's version contains in-frame clones alone and is incomplete. Counted here are some 150,000 clones, around three quarters occurring once; the ten biggest clones make up around 7.1%. Sequenced material: PBMCs. The receptors were gathered from a woman aged 40 to 55 in good health and CMV-seropositive.

This chain connects TRBV7-3 to TRBJ1-3; TRBD1 matches 9 bases. Per germline, CDR1 SGHTA and CDR2 FQGTGA. V gave up 3 bases and J gave up 4 bases; unmatched junction bases: 7. The CDR3 spans 16 residues. CDR3: CASSFTGTGFGNTIYF. In DNA form, the CDR3 reads TGTGCCAGCAGCTTTACCGGGACAGGGTTCGGAAACACCATATATTTT.

Only one count was recorded for this clone. This rearrangement joins TRBV7-2 to TRBJ2-7, with D uncertain. This CDR3 has 13 amino acids. Trimming left V 4 bases short and J 0 bases short, with 7 bases between. CDR1 is SGHTA and CDR2 is FQGNSA in the germline V gene. CDR3: CASSSGSSYEQYF. The CDR3 DNA is TGTGCCAGCAGCTCAGGTAGCTCCTACGAGCAGTACTTC.

The chain recombines TRBV15 with TRBJ1-2; possibly TRBD1 for D (6 bases). This CDR3 is 16 amino acids long. Germline CDR1 reads LNHNV; CDR2 reads YYDKDF (reference sequence). V was clipped by 2 bases and J by 4 bases, with 17 bases between them. The CDR3 sequence is CATSRSPGRDIYGYTF. DNA of the CDR3: TGTGCCACCAGCAGATCCCCCGGCCGGGACATCTATGGCTACACCTTC.

The rearrangement uses TRBV28 and TRBJ1-3; no clear D gene. Germline values: CDR1 MDHEN, CDR2 SYDVKM. The V gene lost 2 bases and the J gene lost 0 bases, with 8 bases spanning the gap. This CDR3 comprises 15 residues. Here the CDR3 reads CASSLSGSSGNTIYF. The CDR3 region has the DNA TGTGCCAGCAGTTTAAGCGGGAGCTCTGGAAACACCATATATTTT.

CDR3 nucleotide sequence: TGTGCCAGCAGTTTGTCCCAGGGCTATTTCCAAGAGACCCAGTACTTC. This sequence encodes CASSLSQGYFQETQYF. This chain links TRBV28 with TRBJ2-5; possibly TRBD1 for D (5 bases). The CDR3 has 16 residues. Germline CDR1 reads MDHEN; CDR2 reads SYDVKM. Trimming left V 3 bases short and J 1 base short, with 15 bases between.

The V and J genes are TRBV7-5 and TRBJ2-5; TRBD2, as called in the table, went unchecked against the DNA. TRBV7-5 is described as a pseudogene. The CDR3 sequence is 14 residues long. The DNA of the CDR3 is TGTGTCAGAAGCCGGACTAGCGGGGGAGAGACCCAGTACTTC. Translation: CVRSRTSGGETQYF.

The rearrangement joins TRBV14 to TRBJ1-1, with D uncertain. The V gene lost 1 base and the J gene lost 8 bases, with 11 bases spanning the gap. This CDR3 is built from 13 residues. Germline V lookup: CDR1 SGHDN, CDR2 FVKESK. The CDR3 DNA reads as TGTGCCAGCAGCCAAGCTTTTCATCTAGAAGCTTTCTTT. This translates into CASSQAFHLEAFF. The whole variable domain, filled in from reference TRBV14 and TRBJ1-1, reads EAGVTQFPSHSVIEKGQTVTLRCDPISGHDNLYWYRRVMGKEIKFLLHFVKESKQDESGMPNNRFLAERTGGTYSTLKVQPAELEDSGVYFCASSQAFHLEAFFGQGTRLTVV.

This clone was seen a handful of times. The CDR3 region has the DNA TGTGCCAGCAGCTTAGCGCGGACAGGGGAGATCGCTGAAGCTTTCTTT. Translating it yields CASSLARTGEIAEAFF. The chain combines TRBV7-4 with TRBJ1-1; 9 positions agree with TRBD1. The length of the CDR3 is 16 residues. Germline V lookup: CDR1 SGHVT, CDR2 SQSDAQ. Trimming at V came to 0 bases and at J to 6 bases, leaving 8 bases not matched to a gene. Supplemented by reference TRBV7-4 and TRBJ1-1, the full variable domain reads GAGVSQSPRYKVAKRGRDVALRCDSISGHVTLYWYRQTLGQGSEVLTYSQSDAQRDKSGRPSGRFSAERPERSVSTLKIQRTEQGDSAVYLCASSLARTGEIAEAFFGQGTRLTVV.

There are a few counts of this clone. The rearrangement links TRBV5-6 to TRBJ1-6, with TRBD1 as a possible D gene (5 bases). CDR1 is SGHDT, CDR2 YYEEEE, per germline. Trimming cost V 0 bases and J 7 bases, with 11 bases left between them. The CDR3 covers 15 residues. As DNA, the CDR3 is TGTGCCAGCAGCTTGGGACAGCAAACGAATTCACCCCTCCACTTT. Its protein product is CASSLGQQTNSPLHF.

The CDR3 coding sequence is TGTGCCAGCAGCGTACAGGGACTAGCGGGAGAGACCCAGTACTTC. Its protein product is CASSVQGLAGETQYF. The J gene is TRBJ2-5, the V gene TRBV9, with 12 bases matching TRBD2. The CDR3 totals 15 residues. Germline V gives CDR1 SGDLS, CDR2 YYNGEE. V shed 1 base and J 4 bases; nucleotides not matched to a gene: 2.

The V gene is TRBV9, the J gene TRBJ1-1; TRBD1 is a possible D gene (5 bases). This CDR3 comprises 14 residues. V shed 0 bases and J shed 6 bases, with 12 bases lying between them. Germline lookup yields CDR1 SGDLS and CDR2 YYNGEE. The CDR3 protein is CASSVAGVSSEAFF. The CDR3 region has the DNA TGTGCCAGCAGCGTAGCGGGGGTTAGTTCTGAAGCTTTCTTT.

The V gene is TRBV27, the J gene TRBJ1-6; unclear D gene. Trimming took off 6 bases at V and 6 bases at J, with 9 bases between the two ends. CDR1 is MNHEY and CDR2 is SMNVEV in the germline V gene (reference sequence). This CDR3 region has 13 residues. The CDR3 region has the DNA TGTGCCAGCAGGGTCAACAGTAATTCACCCCTCCACTTT. This codes for CASRVNSNSPLHF.